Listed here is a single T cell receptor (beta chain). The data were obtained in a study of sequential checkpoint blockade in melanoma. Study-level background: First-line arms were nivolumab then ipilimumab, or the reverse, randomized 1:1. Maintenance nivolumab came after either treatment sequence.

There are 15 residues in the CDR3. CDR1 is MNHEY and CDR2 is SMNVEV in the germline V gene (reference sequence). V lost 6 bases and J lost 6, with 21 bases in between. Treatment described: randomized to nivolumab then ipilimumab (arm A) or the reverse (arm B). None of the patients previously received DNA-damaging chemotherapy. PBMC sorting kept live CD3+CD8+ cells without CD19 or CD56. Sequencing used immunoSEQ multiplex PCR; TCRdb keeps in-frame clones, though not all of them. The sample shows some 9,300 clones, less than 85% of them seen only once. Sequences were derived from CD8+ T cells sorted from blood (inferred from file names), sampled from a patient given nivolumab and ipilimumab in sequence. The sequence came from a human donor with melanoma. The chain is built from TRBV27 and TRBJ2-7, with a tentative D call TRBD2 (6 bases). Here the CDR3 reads CASSPSERAGFEQYF. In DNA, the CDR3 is TGTGCCAGCAGCCCATCTGAGCGGGCCGGATTCGAGCAGTACTTC.